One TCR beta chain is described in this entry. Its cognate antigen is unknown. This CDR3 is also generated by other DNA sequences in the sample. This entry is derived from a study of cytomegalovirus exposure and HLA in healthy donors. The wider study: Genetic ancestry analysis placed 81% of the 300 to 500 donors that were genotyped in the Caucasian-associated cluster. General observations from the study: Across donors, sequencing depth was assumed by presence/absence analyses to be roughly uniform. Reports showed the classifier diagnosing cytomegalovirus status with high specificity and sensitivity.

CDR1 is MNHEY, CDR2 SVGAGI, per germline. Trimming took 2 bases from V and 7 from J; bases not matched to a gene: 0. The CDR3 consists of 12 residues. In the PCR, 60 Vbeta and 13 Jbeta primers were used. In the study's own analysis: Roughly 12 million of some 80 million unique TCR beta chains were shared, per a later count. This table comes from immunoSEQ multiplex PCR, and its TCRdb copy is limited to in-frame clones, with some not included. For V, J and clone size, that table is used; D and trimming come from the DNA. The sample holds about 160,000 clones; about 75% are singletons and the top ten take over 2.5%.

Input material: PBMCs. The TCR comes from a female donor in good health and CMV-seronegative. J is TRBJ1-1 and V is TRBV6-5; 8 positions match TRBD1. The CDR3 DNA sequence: TGTGCCAGCAGTTACGGACAGGGTGAAGCTTTCTTT. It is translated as CASSYGQGEAFF.